The source of this T cell receptor beta chain is a study of beta chain features in type 1 diabetes. Background on the study: The study examined roughly 100 million sorted cells across all samples. The study, taken as a whole, reports: Researchers could not determine here whether HLA type influences TCRB rearrangement. Type 1 diabetes patients had TCRB CDR3s that were shorter (moderately but significantly so) in all four CD4+ subsets.

By way of CD45RO/CCR7/CD25/CD127/CD95/CD27, the CD4+ regulatory, stem cell-like memory, central memory and naive cells were sorted. Each population that was sorted was more than 95% pure. TCRB transcripts that were expressed got sequenced, as all of the isolated RNA had been reverse transcribed. TCRdb's copy holds only in-frame clones and misses some; the assay was immunoSEQ multiplex PCR. The repertoire holds approximately 14,000 clones, with roughly 67% as singletons. Per the germline V gene, CDR1 is MGHRA and CDR2 is YSYEKL. V shed 4 bases and J 1 base; nucleotides not matched to a gene: 2. This CDR3 contains 14 residues. Notes on this clone: The antigen is unknown.

The sample comprised stem cell memory CD4+ T cells from blood. This clonotype was sampled from a young woman with type 1 diabetes. The chain uses TRBV4-1 and TRBJ2-5; 8 bases are shared with TRBD1. The CDR3 loop reads CASSLTGGQETQYF. In nucleotides, the CDR3 is TGCGCCAGCAGCCTAACAGGGGGCCAAGAGACCCAGTACTTC.